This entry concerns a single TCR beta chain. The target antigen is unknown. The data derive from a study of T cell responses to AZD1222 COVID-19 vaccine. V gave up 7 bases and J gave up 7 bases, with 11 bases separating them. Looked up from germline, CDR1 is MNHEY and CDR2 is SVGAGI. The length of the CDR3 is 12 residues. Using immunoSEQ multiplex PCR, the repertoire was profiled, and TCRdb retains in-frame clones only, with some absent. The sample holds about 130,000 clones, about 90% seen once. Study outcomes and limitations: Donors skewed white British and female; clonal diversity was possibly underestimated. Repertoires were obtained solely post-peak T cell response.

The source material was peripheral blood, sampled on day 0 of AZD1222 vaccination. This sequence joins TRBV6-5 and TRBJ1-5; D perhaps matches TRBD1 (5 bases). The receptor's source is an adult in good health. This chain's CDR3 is CASTRGEQPQHF. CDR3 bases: TGTGCCAGCACTCGGGGCGAGCAGCCCCAGCATTTT.